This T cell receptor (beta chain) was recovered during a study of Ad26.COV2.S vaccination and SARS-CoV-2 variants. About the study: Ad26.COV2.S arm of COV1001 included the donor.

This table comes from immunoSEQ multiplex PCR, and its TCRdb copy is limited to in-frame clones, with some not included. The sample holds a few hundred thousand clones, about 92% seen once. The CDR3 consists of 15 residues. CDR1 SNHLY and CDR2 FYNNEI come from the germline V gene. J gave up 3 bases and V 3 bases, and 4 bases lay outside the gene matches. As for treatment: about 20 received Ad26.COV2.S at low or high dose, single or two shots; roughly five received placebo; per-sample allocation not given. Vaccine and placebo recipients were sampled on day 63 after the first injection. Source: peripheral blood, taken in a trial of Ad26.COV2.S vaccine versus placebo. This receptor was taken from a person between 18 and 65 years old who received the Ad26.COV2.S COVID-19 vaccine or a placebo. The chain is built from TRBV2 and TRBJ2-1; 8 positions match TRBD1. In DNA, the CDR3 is TGTGCCAGCAGTGAGGCACAGGGGGTCTACAATGAGCAGTTCTTC. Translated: CASSEAQGVYNEQFF.